The subject of this entry is one T cell receptor beta chain. A COVID-19 case was met by exposed participants within 2 weeks before study entry. This CDR3 comprises 14 residues. The germline V gene has CDR1 SGHKS and CDR2 YYEKEE (reference sequence). Trimming left V 1 base short and J 7 bases short, with 11 bases between. This sample is drawn from a study of blood T cell repertoires in COVID-19. Study background: Both acute and convalescent COVID-19 samples were obtained from the United States, Italy and Spain. Sources were T cells, B-cell-depleted T cells, or PBMCs; the material itself was cDNA or gDNA.

Original data processing: Reference gene primer amplification yielded estimated nucleated cell counts. Assay: immunoSEQ multiplex PCR; the TCRdb copy retains only in-frame clones and omits some. From that table come the V and J calls and clone size; the DNA was used to work out D and trimming. The sample shows over 200,000 clones, 90% of them seen only once. This receptor was obtained from a man under 40 who had been exposed to COVID-19. V and J are TRBV5-5 and TRBJ2-2; the D gene is possibly TRBD2 (5 bases). The sequenced sample was PBMCs or T cells enriched from blood (not recorded which). In nucleotides, the CDR3 is TGTGCCAGCAGCTTGACTAGTTCTGACGGGGAGCTGTTTTTT. This gives the protein CASSLTSSDGELFF.